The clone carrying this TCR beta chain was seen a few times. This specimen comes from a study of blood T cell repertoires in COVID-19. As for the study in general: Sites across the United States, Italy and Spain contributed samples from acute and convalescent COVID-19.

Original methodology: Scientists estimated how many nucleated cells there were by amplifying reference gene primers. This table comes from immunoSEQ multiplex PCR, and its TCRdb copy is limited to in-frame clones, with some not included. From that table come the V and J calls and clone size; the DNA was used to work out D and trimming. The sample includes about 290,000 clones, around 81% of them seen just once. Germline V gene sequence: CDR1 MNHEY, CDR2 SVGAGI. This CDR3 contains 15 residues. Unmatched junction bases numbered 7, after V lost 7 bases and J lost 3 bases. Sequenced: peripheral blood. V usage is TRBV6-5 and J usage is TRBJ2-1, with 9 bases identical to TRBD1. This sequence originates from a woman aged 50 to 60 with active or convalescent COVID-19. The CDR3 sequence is CASTKDRGNYNEQFF. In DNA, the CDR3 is TGTGCCAGCACCAAAGACAGGGGGAACTACAATGAGCAGTTCTTC.